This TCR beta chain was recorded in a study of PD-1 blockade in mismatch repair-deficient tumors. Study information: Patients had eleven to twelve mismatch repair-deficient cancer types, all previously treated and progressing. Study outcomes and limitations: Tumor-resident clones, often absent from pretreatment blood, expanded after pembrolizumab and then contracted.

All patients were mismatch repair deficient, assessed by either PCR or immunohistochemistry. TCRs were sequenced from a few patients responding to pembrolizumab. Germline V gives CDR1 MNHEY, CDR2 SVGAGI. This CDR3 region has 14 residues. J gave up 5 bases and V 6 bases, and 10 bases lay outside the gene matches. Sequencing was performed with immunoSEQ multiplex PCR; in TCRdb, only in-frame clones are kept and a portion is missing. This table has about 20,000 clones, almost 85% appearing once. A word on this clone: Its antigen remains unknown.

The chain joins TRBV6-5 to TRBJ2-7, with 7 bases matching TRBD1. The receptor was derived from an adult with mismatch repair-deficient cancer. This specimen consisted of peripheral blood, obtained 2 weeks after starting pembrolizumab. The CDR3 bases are TGTGCCAGCAGCCTGACAGGGTGGGTCCACGAGCAGTACTTC. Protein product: CASSLTGWVHEQYF.